Listed here are 8 T cell receptor beta chains from one sample, sequenced in a study of blood T cells in healthy people across ages (dated by TCRdb to the mid-2010s). Library preparation was by 5' RACE. TCRdb lists the instrument as Illumina HiSeq 2500. A second 7 to 11 cycle PCR used a sample-barcoded 5' primer and a J-beta primer mix. TCRdb's own reprocessing of the public reads used fastp at Q25 and MiXCR and kept productive beta chains. Entries that share a CDR3 protein sequence are merged under the most common genes and DNA. The sample yields approximately 850,000 distinct CDR3 sequences; approximately 44% were counted once. The ten most abundant clones make up about a fifth of the sample. Sequencing was carried out using blood. All receptors come from a man aged 60 to 75 in good health.

The table lists this clonotype with a few counts. The chain recombines TRBV21-1 with TRBJ2-3. TRBV21-1 is flagged as a pseudogene. CDR3 length: 14 residues. DNA for the CDR3: TGTGCCAGCAGCAAAGAGGCGAGCACAGATACGCAGTATTTT. Translating it yields CASSKEASTDTQYF.

The J gene is TRBJ2-4, the V gene TRBV11-2, with D unclear. The CDR3 totals 13 residues. Trimming cost V 5 bases and J 13 bases, with 18 bases left between them. Germline V gene sequence: CDR1 SGHAT, CDR2 FQNNGV. The CDR3 sequence is CASSVVRMGKQYF. The CDR3, as DNA: TGTGCCAGCAGCGTAGTGAGGATGGGGAAGCAGTACTTC.

The V and J genes are TRBV4-3 and TRBJ2-5; TRBD2 agrees at 10 bases. In germline, CDR1 is LGHNA, CDR2 YSLEER. Losses at the gene ends were 1 base for V and 5 bases for J; bases not matched to a gene: 7. The CDR3 spans 16 residues. The chain's CDR3 is CASSQAGLAGEETQYF. The CDR3 DNA reads TGCGCCAGCAGCCAAGCTGGTCTAGCGGGGGAGGAGACCCAGTACTTC.

The rearrangement links TRBV4-1 to TRBJ1-1, with 8 bases matching TRBD1. The CDR3 consists of 15 residues. CDR1 is MGHRA, CDR2 YSYEKL, per germline. Losses at the gene ends were 4 bases for V and 2 bases for J; bases not matched to a gene: 6. CDR3: CASSRTGGDNTEAFF. Written as DNA, the CDR3 is TGCGCCAGCAGCCGAACAGGGGGGGACAACACTGAAGCTTTCTTT.

The chain links TRBV9 to TRBJ1-5; TRBD1 is a possible D gene (5 bases). V gave up 2 bases and J gave up 6 bases, with 15 bases separating them. Germline V gene data show CDR1 as SGDLS and CDR2 as YYNGEE. The CDR3 contains 15 residues. CDR3 in amino acids: CASSVGTQEGQPQHF. The CDR3 DNA reads TGTGCCAGCAGCGTTGGGACCCAGGAAGGTCAGCCCCAGCATTTT.

The genes are TRBV7-2 and TRBJ2-3, with a possible D match to TRBD1 (6 bases). V dropped 4 bases and J dropped 1 base, with 12 bases sitting between them. Germline CDR1 is SGHTA and CDR2 is FQGNSA. CDR3 size: 15 residues. The CDR3 DNA reads as TGTGCCAGCAGCTCAGACGCAGGGGGCACAGATACGCAGTATTTT. Its translation is CASSSDAGGTDTQYF. The variable domain in full, completed from reference TRBV7-2 and TRBJ2-3, reads GAGVSQSPSNKVTEKGKDVELRCDPISGHTALYWYRQSLGQGLEFLIYFQGNSAPDKSGLPSDRFSAERTGGSVSTLTIQRTQQEDSAVYLCASSSDAGGTDTQYFGPGTRLTVL.

The chain links TRBV7-2 to TRBJ2-1; 8 bases fit TRBD2. V lost 5 bases, J lost 0 bases, and 6 bases stayed unmatched. The CDR3 is made up of 16 amino acids. Germline CDR1 is SGHTA and CDR2 is FQGNSA. This CDR3 is CASSTKRGSSYNEQFF. The CDR3 coding sequence is TGTGCCAGCAGCACCAAGCGGGGGAGCTCCTACAATGAGCAGTTCTTC. Full variable domain (missing parts from reference TRBV7-2 and TRBJ2-1): GAGVSQSPSNKVTEKGKDVELRCDPISGHTALYWYRQSLGQGLEFLIYFQGNSAPDKSGLPSDRFSAERTGGSVSTLTIQRTQQEDSAVYLCASSTKRGSSYNEQFFGPGTRLTVL.

The chain is built from TRBV6-1 and TRBJ2-1; D gene unclear. This CDR3 contains 14 residues. Trimming cost V 7 bases and J 2 bases, with 12 bases left between them. From germline, CDR1 is MNHNS and CDR2 SASEGT. CDR3 DNA: TGTGCCAGCACTATCAGTATCGCCTACAATGAGCAGTTCTTC. As protein: CASTISIAYNEQFF.